Each of the 7 T cell receptor beta chains below was sequenced from the same sample in a study of CD8 T cells in Susac syndrome. Random hexamers were used to reverse transcribe 0.5 to 1 ug of RNA. A single record per CDR3 protein comes from TCRdb applying MiXCR to the immunoSEQ multiplex PCR reads. The sample carries roughly 200,000 distinct CDR3 sequences, around 96% recorded once. Sequenced material: CD4+ T cells from PBMCs. The receptors originated from a human donor in good health.

This sequence joins TRBV28 and TRBJ1-5, with D hard to call. Looked up from germline, CDR1 is MDHEN and CDR2 is SYDVKM. Trimming took off 6 bases at V and 8 bases at J, with 5 bases between the two ends. The CDR3 totals 10 residues. The CDR3 nucleotides are TGTGCCAGCAGCCTGAAGCCCCAGCATTTT. It is translated as CASSLKPQHF. Combining the CDR3 with reference TRBV28 and TRBJ1-5 gives the whole variable domain DVKVTQSSRYLVKRTGEKVFLECVQDMDHENMFWYRQDPGLGLRLIYFSYDVKMKEKGDIPEGYSVSREKKERFSLILESASTNQTSMYLCASSLKPQHFGDGTRLSIL.

In the case of this clonotype: A junction end diverges from the germline sequence, so it may reflect a read error. The V and J genes are TRBV6-2 or TRBV6-3 and TRBJ1-1; possibly TRBD1 for D (6 bases). The CDR3 covers 13 residues. Per the germline V gene, CDR1 is MNHEY and CDR2 is SVGEGT. This CDR3 reads CASTRRGNAEAFF. The CDR3 DNA reads TGTGCCAGCACCAGGAGGGGGAACGCTGAAGCTTTCTTT.

The chain joins TRBV11-2 to TRBJ2-3, with TRBD2 matching over 9 bases. Germline V CDR1 and CDR2: SGHAT, FQNNGV. V was clipped by 2 bases and J by 2 bases; unmatched bases: 8. The CDR3 totals 17 residues. CDR3 DNA sequence: TGTGCCAGCAGCTTAAATAGCGCGGGACTAGCCACAGATACGCAGTATTTT. Translated, it gives CASSLNSAGLATDTQYF.

The chain recombines TRBV2 with TRBJ2-7, with D tentatively TRBD1 (6 bases). Deletions cut 8 bases from V and 6 bases from J, with 11 bases between. This CDR3 is 11 amino acids long. The germline CDR1 and CDR2 sequences are SNHLY and FYNNEI. Here the CDR3 DNA reads TGTGCCAGCGGACAGATCACCGAGCAGTACTTC. Protein product: CASGQITEQYF. Drawing the rest from reference TRBV2 and TRBJ2-7, the complete variable domain is EPEVTQTPSHQVTQMGQEVILRCVPISNHLYFYWYRQILGQKVEFLVSFYNNEISEKSEIFDDQFSVERPDGSNFTLKIRSTKLEDSAMYFCASGQITEQYFGPGTRLTVT.

V and J are TRBV13 and TRBJ2-7, with TRBD1 as a possible D gene (5 bases). CDR1 is PRHDT and CDR2 is FYEKMQ in the germline V gene (reference sequence). This CDR3 spans 14 amino acids. Trimming took off 2 bases at V and 0 bases at J, with 8 bases between the two ends. This chain's CDR3 is CASSLKGISYEQYF. CDR3 coding DNA: TGTGCCAGCAGCTTAAAGGGGATCTCCTACGAGCAGTACTTC.

The gene calls are TRBV14 and TRBJ2-1; TRBD2 matches 7 bases. Germline V gives CDR1 SGHDN, CDR2 FVKESK. There are 16 residues in the CDR3. The V gene end was trimmed by 2 bases and the J gene end by 0 bases; junction bases not matched to a gene: 4. CDR3 nucleotides: TGTGCCAGCAGCCAACTAGCGGTGAGCTCCTACAATGAGCAGTTCTTC. It codes for CASSQLAVSSYNEQFF.

The CDR3 loop reads CASSPRGPSRNEQFF. As DNA, the CDR3 is TGTGCCAGTTCCCCCCGGGGACCCTCCCGGAATGAGCAGTTCTTC. The chain recombines TRBV19 with TRBJ2-1; D possibly matches TRBD1 or TRBD2 (5 bases each). This CDR3 has 15 residues. The germline CDR1 and CDR2 sequences are LNHDA and SQIVND (reference sequence). Trimming pared 8 bases from V and 7 bases from J, leaving 21 bases between.